Each of the 20 T cell receptor beta chains below was sequenced from the same sample in a study of human T cells and chemical hapten exposure. Time point defined: patch test 3, about 24 weeks after DPC sensitization. Noted treatment: therapeutic diphenylcyclopropenone sensitization with weekly scalp DPC. From the RACE reads, TCRdb called clonotypes with MiXCR, one entry per CDR3 protein. Here the sample spans 150,000 to 200,000 distinct CDR3 sequences, around a quarter being singletons. This specimen was whole blood, taken in connection with sensitization to the hapten diphenylcyclopropenone (DPC). The receptors originated from a woman between 35 and 50 years old with alopecia areata. Some clones in this sample may be carry-over from other donors' samples.

The rearrangement links TRBV20-1 to TRBJ2-5; D is possibly TRBD2 (6 bases). V gave up 6 bases and J gave up 2 bases, with 13 bases separating them. In germline, CDR1 is DFQATT, CDR2 SNEGSKA (reference sequence). There are 13 residues in the CDR3. The CDR3 nucleotides read TGCAGTGCCAAACCAAGCGGGCAAGAGACCCAGTACTTC. Translated, it gives CSAKPSGQETQYF.

The V gene is TRBV28, the J gene TRBJ2-7; 7 nucleotides match TRBD2. V shed 6 bases and J 4 bases; nucleotides not matched to a gene: 9. The V gene's germline CDR1 is MDHEN and CDR2 SYDVKM. The CDR3 length is 14 residues. Here the CDR3 reads CASRAASGFYEQYF. The DNA of the CDR3 is TGTGCCAGCAGAGCGGCTAGCGGATTTTACGAGCAGTACTTC.

This sequence joins TRBV20-1 and TRBJ2-3; 8 nucleotides match TRBD2. V gave up 0 bases and J gave up 6 bases; unmatched junction bases: 14. Germline V gene sequence: CDR1 DFQATT, CDR2 SNEGSKA (reference sequence). The CDR3 contains 17 residues. The DNA for the CDR3 is TGCAGTGCTAGAGATCTCCTCGAGCGGGAGACCCCCGATACGCAGTATTTT. Translating it yields CSARDLLERETPDTQYF.

This sequence joins TRBV7-2 and TRBJ1-1; no definite D call. V was clipped by 8 bases and J by 4 bases, with 14 bases between them. Germline V gives CDR1 SGHTA, CDR2 FQGNSA. The CDR3 runs 13 residues. The CDR3: CASSSLAVTEAFF. The CDR3 DNA reads as TGTGCCAGCTCCTCCCTGGCGGTCACTGAAGCTTTCTTT. Variable domain in full (rest from reference TRBV7-2 and TRBJ1-1): GAGVSQSPSNKVTEKGKDVELRCDPISGHTALYWYRQSLGQGLEFLIYFQGNSAPDKSGLPSDRFSAERTGGSVSTLTIQRTQQEDSAVYLCASSSLAVTEAFFGQGTRLTVV.

Only a few counts were recorded for this clonotype. This sequence joins TRBV12-3 or TRBV12-4 and TRBJ2-4, with 10 bases fitting TRBD2. This CDR3 spans 12 amino acids. V lost 7 bases, J lost 8 bases, and 2 bases stayed unmatched. CDR3 sequence reads: CASTLAGHIQYF. CDR3 nucleotide sequence: TGTGCCAGCACACTAGCGGGGCACATTCAGTACTTC.

This chain connects TRBV7-9 to TRBJ2-5, with 11 bases aligning to TRBD2. The CDR3 runs to 16 residues. Germline V gives CDR1 SEHNR, CDR2 FQNEAQ (reference sequence). J lost 4 bases, V lost 1 base, and 5 bases had no gene match. CDR3 nucleotide sequence: TGTGCCAGCAGCTTAGTTCTAGCGGGAGGAGGAGAGACCCAGTACTTC. This codes for CASSLVLAGGGETQYF.

The chain's CDR3 is CSARVGGSGNEQFF. The CDR3, as DNA: TGCAGTGCTAGGGTCGGGGGAAGCGGCAATGAGCAGTTCTTC. V usage is TRBV20-1 and J usage is TRBJ2-1; tentatively, D is TRBD2 (6 bases). The length of the CDR3 is 14 residues. Trimming cost V 3 bases and J 6 bases, with 15 bases left between them. Germline V gene lookup returns CDR1 DFQATT and CDR2 SNEGSKA (reference sequence).

The chain couples TRBV12-3 or TRBV12-4 to TRBJ1-4, with 9 bases matching TRBD1. V shed 1 base and J 6 bases; nucleotides not matched to a gene: 3. The CDR3 extends over 15 amino acids. The CDR3 bases are TGTGCCAGCAGTTTAGAGGGACAGGGAGATGAAAAACTGTTTTTT. This encodes CASSLEGQGDEKLFF.

The chain employs TRBV20-1 and TRBJ2-7; no clear D. The V and J ends lost 3 bases and 1 base respectively, with 7 bases between them. CDR1 and CDR2 from the germline V gene are DFQATT and SNEGSKA (reference sequence). The CDR3 contains 12 residues. The DNA for the CDR3 is TGCAGTGCTAGTACCCATTCCTACGAGCAGTACTTC. It specifies CSASTHSYEQYF.

The chain joins TRBV10-3 to TRBJ2-1; TRBD2 matches at 9 bases. Germline V CDR1 and CDR2: ENHRY, SYGVKD. Losses at the gene ends were 4 bases for V and 8 bases for J; bases not matched to a gene: 6. CDR3 length: 14 amino acids. CDR3 amino acids: CAISGSGRPYEQFF. The CDR3 DNA follows: TGTGCCATCAGTGGGAGCGGGAGGCCCTATGAGCAGTTCTTC.

The chain carries TRBV7-2 and TRBJ1-1; unclear D gene. The length of the CDR3 is 15 residues. V lost 2 bases, J lost 0 bases, and 10 bases lay in between. Germline lookup yields CDR1 SGHTA and CDR2 FQGNSA. The CDR3 sequence is CASSLTTLMNTEAFF. The DNA of the CDR3 is TGTGCCAGCAGCTTAACAACACTCATGAACACTGAAGCTTTCTTT.

The rearrangement links TRBV6-2 or TRBV6-3 to TRBJ1-5, with a possible D match to TRBD1 (6 bases). Looked up from germline, CDR1 is MNHEY and CDR2 is SVGEGT. V lost 5 bases and J 3 bases, leaving 17 bases between the germline ends. CDR3 length: 16 amino acids. The CDR3 region is CASSPLAGDYNQPQHF. CDR3 nucleotide sequence: TGTGCCAGCAGTCCGCTCGCAGGGGACTACAATCAGCCCCAGCATTTT.

J is TRBJ1-1 and V is TRBV6-2 or TRBV6-3; 7 nucleotides agree with TRBD1. From germline, CDR1 is MNHEY and CDR2 SVGEGT. The CDR3 is 16 residues long. V gave up 2 bases and J gave up 0 bases; unmatched junction bases: 6. CDR3 in amino acids: CASSYVQGEVNTEAFF. DNA for the CDR3: TGTGCCAGCAGTTACGTGCAGGGGGAGGTGAACACTGAAGCTTTCTTT.

V gene TRBV12-3 or TRBV12-4 combines with J gene TRBJ2-1; tentatively, D is TRBD1 or TRBD2 (5 bases each). The V end lost 7 bases, the J end lost 4 bases, and 11 bases lay between the germline ends. This CDR3 comprises 13 residues. CDR3 residues: CASTGPNYNEQFF. In DNA, the CDR3 is TGTGCCAGCACGGGGCCTAATTACAATGAGCAGTTCTTC.

The chain joins TRBV11-2 to TRBJ2-1; TRBD2 aligns across 8 bases. The germline V gene has CDR1 SGHAT and CDR2 FQNNGV. There are 12 residues in the CDR3. Trimming cost V 6 bases and J 7 bases; bases outside gene matches: 2. The CDR3, as DNA: TGTGCCAGCAGACGACTAGCGAATGAGCAGTTCTTC. It codes for CASRRLANEQFF.

The gene calls are TRBV28 and TRBJ2-5, with D possibly called TRBD1 or TRBD2 (5 bases each). Trimming left V 5 bases short and J 2 bases short, with 12 bases between. The CDR3 loop spans 14 amino acids. The germline CDR1 and CDR2 sequences are MDHEN and SYDVKM. The CDR3: CASSPGTVQETQYF. CDR3 coding DNA: TGTGCCAGCAGTCCGGGGACGGTACAAGAGACCCAGTACTTC.

V is TRBV19 and J is TRBJ1-2, with D maybe TRBD1 (5 bases). The germline V gene encodes CDR1 LNHDA and CDR2 SQIVND (reference sequence). V lost 7 bases to trimming and J lost 2 bases, with 14 bases between them. This CDR3 has 14 amino acids. The CDR3 spells CASNVPGTNYGYTF. In nucleotides, the CDR3 is TGTGCCAGTAACGTCCCAGGGACGAACTATGGCTACACCTTC.

The chain joins TRBV15 to TRBJ2-1; 8 bases map to TRBD2. The J segment lost 3 bases and the V segment lost 5 bases, leaving 6 bases of the junction unmatched. The germline CDR1 and CDR2 sequences are LNHNV and YYDKDF (reference sequence). This CDR3 comprises 15 residues. Written as DNA, the CDR3 is TGTGCCACCAGCCGAGCGGGAGCTGTCTACAATGAGCAGTTCTTC. It specifies CATSRAGAVYNEQFF.

The chain has TRBV28 and TRBJ2-7, with TRBD1 matching over 7 bases. The CDR3 is made up of 16 amino acids. V gave up 3 bases and J gave up 0 bases; unmatched junction bases: 8. Germline values: CDR1 MDHEN, CDR2 SYDVKM. For the CDR3, the DNA is TGTGCCAGCAGTTTCCCGGGACAGTCCCTCTCCTACGAGCAGTACTTC. Translated: CASSFPGQSLSYEQYF.

This chain uses TRBV28 with TRBJ2-5; D remains ambiguous. CDR3 length: 13 residues. The V gene's germline CDR1 is MDHEN and CDR2 SYDVKM. Trimming pared 11 bases from V and 1 base from J, leaving 14 bases between. CDR3 bases: TGTGCCTGCACGGGCCCAGCCCAAGAGACCCAGTACTTC. This sequence encodes CACTGPAQETQYF. Variable domain in full (rest from reference TRBV28 and TRBJ2-5): DVKVTQSSRYLVKRTGEKVFLECVQDMDHENMFWYRQDPGLGLRLIYFSYDVKMKEKGDIPEGYSVSREKKERFSLILESASTNQTSMYLCACTGPAQETQYFGPGTRLLVL.